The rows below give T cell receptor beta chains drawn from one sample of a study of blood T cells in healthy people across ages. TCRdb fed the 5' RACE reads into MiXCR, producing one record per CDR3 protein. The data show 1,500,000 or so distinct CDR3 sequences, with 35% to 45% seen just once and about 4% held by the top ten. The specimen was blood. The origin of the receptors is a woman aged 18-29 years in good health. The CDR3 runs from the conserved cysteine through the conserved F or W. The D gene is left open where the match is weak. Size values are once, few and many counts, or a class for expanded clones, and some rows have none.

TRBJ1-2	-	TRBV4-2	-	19	TGTGCCAGCAGCATACGTGGAGGACACACCTCACCGACATACTATGGCTACACCTTC	CASSIRGGHTSPTYYGYTF
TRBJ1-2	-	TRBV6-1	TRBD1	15	TGTGCCAGCAGTGAAGTTCGTCAGGGGGTCTATGGCTACACCTTC	CASSEVRQGVYGYTF
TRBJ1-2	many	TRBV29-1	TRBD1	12	TGCAGCGGGAGACAGGGGAGCTTCGGCTACACCTTC	CSGRQGSFGYTF
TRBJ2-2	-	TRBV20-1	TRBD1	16	TGCAGTGCTAGAGGGACAGGGGCACCTAACACCGGGGAGCTGTTTTTT	CSARGTGAPNTGELFF
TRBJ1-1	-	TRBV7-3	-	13	TGTGCCAGCAGCTTATCTTCGAGCACTGAAGCTTTCTTT	CASSLSSSTEAFF
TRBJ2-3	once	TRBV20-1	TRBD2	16	TGCAGTGCTAAAGGCGGGTTTAGCGGGGGCCTACATACGCAGTATTTT	CSAKGGFSGGLHTQYF
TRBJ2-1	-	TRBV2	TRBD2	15	TGTGCCAGCAGAGTTCTAGCGGGGCTTAGCAATGAGCAGTTCTTC	CASRVLAGLSNEQFF
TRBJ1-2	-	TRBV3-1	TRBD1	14	TGTGCCAGCAGCCATCCCGGGACAGCCTATGGCTACACCTTC	CASSHPGTAYGYTF
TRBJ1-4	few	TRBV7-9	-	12	TGTGCCAGCAGCTCTGATAATGAAAAACTGTTTTTT	CASSSDNEKLFF
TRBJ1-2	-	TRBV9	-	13	TGTGCCAGCAGCGTAGTGATCGGGGAGGGCTACACCTTC	CASSVVIGEGYTF
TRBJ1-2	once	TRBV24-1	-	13	TGTGCCACCATTGCATTCGGGTTCTATGGCTACACCTTC	CATIAFGFYGYTF
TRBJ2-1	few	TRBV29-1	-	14	TGCAGCGCCGAGGTAGGATATCTCGGGGATGAGCAGTTCTTC	CSAEVGYLGDEQFF
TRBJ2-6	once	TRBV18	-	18	TGTGCCAGCTCACCACTACAGGGCTTAGGCTCTGGGGCCAACGTCCTGACTTTC	CASSPLQGLGSGANVLTF
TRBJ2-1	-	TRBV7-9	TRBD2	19	TGTGCCAGCAGCTTAGGTCTAGCGGGAGGGCCGTCAGTCTTTAATGAGCAGTTCTTC	CASSLGLAGGPSVFNEQFF
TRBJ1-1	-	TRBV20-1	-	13	TGCAGTGCCACAGAACTCATGAACACTGAAGCTTTCTTT	CSATELMNTEAFF